This note documents a single T cell receptor beta chain sequence. This sample is drawn from a study of blood T cell repertoires in COVID-19. Study-wide context: Sample material is recorded as cDNA or gDNA derived from T cells, B-cell-depleted T cells, or PBMCs.

The germline V and J ends were trimmed by 0 bases and 5 bases, with 14 bases remaining between them. The CDR3 length is 15 residues. Germline CDR1 reads SGDLS; CDR2 reads YYNGEE. Sequencing was performed with immunoSEQ multiplex PCR; in TCRdb, only in-frame clones are kept and a portion is missing. The sample gives around 310,000 clones, around 90% of which show up once; 5% is in the top ten. Ages ranged from about 18 to 89 years, with residence in about 23 US areas. Self-reported history from a screening survey and questionnaire set each donor's cohort. Two negative PCRs, clearance, or symptom resolution had been documented for recovered Cohort 3 donors.

Sample: PBMCs or T cells enriched from blood (not recorded which). This sequence was found in a man aged 30 to 45 who had recovered from COVID-19. The chain couples TRBV9 to TRBJ2-5, with D possibly matching TRBD2 (6 bases). The CDR3 nucleotides are TGTGCCAGCAGCGTAGCGGGACTCGCAGGGGAGACCCAGTACTTC. Its translation: CASSVAGLAGETQYF.